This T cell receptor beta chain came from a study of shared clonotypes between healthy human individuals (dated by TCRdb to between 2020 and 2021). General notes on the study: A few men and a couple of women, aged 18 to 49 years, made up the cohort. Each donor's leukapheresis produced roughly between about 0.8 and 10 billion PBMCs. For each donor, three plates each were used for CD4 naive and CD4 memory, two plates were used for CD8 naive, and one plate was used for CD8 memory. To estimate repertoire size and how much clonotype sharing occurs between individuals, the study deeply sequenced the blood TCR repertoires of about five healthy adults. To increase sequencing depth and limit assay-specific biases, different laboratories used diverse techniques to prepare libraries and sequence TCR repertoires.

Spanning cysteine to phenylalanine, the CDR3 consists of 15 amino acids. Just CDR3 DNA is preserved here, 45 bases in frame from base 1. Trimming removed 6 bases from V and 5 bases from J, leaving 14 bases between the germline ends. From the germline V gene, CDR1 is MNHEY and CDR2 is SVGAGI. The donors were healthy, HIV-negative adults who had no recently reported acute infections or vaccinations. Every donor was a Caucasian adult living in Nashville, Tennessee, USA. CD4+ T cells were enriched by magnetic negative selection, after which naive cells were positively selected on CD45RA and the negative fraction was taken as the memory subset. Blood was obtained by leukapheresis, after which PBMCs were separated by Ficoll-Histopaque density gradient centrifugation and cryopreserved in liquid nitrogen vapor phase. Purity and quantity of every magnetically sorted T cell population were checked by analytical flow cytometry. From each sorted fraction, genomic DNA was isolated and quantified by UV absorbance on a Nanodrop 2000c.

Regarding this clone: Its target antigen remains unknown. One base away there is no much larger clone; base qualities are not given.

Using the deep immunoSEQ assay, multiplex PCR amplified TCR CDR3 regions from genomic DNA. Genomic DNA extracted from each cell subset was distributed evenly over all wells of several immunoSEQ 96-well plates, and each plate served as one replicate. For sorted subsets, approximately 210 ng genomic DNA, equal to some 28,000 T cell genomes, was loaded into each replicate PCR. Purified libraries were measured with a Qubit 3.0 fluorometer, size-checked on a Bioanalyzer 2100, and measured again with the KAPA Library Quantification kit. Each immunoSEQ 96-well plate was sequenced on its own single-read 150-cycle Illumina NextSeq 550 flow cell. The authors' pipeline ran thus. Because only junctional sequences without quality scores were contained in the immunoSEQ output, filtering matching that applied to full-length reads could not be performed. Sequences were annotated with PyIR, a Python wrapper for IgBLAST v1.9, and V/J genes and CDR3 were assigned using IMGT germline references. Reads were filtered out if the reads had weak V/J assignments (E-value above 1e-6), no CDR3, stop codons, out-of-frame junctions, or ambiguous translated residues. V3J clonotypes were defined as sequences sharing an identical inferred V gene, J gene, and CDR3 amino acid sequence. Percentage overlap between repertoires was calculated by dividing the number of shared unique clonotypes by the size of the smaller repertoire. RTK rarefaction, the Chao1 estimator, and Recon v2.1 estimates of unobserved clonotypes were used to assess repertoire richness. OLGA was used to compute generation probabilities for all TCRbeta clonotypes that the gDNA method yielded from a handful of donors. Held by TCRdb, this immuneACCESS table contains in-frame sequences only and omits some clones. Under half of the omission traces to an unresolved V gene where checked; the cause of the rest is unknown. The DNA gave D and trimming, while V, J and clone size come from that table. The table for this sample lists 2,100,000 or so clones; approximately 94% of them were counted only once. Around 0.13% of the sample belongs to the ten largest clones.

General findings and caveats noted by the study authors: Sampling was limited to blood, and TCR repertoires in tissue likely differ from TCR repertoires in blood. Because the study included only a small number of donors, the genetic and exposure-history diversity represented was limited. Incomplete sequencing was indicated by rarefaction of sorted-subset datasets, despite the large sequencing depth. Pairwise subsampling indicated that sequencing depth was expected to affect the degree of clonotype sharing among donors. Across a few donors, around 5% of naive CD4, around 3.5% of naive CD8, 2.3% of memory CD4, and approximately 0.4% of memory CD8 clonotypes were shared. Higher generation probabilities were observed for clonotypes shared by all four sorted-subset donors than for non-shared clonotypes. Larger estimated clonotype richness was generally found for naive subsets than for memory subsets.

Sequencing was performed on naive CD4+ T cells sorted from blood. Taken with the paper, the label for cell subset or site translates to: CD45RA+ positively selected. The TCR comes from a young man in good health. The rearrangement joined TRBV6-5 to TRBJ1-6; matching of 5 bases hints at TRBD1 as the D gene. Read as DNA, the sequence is TGTGCCAGCAGGGTGGGCAGGGCCAATAATTCACCCCTCCACTTT. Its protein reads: CASRVGRANNSPLHF.